The entry below describes one T cell receptor beta chain. The record originates from a study of T-cell memory formation after mild COVID-19. From the 5' RACE reads, TCRdb called clonotypes with MiXCR, one entry per CDR3 protein. The sample carries 200,000 to 250,000 distinct CDR3 sequences, just over 9.5% recorded once. The CDR3 is 14 amino acids. J lost 4 bases, V lost 3 bases, and 4 bases had no gene match. Germline-derived CDR1 and CDR2 are SGHRS and YFSETQ. The TCR sequence derives from a man aged 18 to 35 who had mild COVID-19 (a few samples of this study predate the infection). Cell type and time point are not known. The sample was PBMCs or a T cell subset sorted from them (not recorded which). The V and J genes are TRBV5-1 and TRBJ2-7; 10 bases line up with TRBD2. CDR3 in amino acids: CASSSSGGIYEQYF. The CDR3 DNA reads as TGCGCCAGCAGCTCTAGCGGGGGTATTTACGAGCAGTACTTC. The full variable domain, rest sourced from reference TRBV5-1 and TRBJ2-7, is KAGVTQTPRYLIKTRGQQVTLSCSPISGHRSVSWYQQTPGQGLQFLFEYFSETQRNKGNFPGRFSGRQFSNSRSEMNVSTLELGDSALYLCASSSSGGIYEQYFGPGTRLTVT.